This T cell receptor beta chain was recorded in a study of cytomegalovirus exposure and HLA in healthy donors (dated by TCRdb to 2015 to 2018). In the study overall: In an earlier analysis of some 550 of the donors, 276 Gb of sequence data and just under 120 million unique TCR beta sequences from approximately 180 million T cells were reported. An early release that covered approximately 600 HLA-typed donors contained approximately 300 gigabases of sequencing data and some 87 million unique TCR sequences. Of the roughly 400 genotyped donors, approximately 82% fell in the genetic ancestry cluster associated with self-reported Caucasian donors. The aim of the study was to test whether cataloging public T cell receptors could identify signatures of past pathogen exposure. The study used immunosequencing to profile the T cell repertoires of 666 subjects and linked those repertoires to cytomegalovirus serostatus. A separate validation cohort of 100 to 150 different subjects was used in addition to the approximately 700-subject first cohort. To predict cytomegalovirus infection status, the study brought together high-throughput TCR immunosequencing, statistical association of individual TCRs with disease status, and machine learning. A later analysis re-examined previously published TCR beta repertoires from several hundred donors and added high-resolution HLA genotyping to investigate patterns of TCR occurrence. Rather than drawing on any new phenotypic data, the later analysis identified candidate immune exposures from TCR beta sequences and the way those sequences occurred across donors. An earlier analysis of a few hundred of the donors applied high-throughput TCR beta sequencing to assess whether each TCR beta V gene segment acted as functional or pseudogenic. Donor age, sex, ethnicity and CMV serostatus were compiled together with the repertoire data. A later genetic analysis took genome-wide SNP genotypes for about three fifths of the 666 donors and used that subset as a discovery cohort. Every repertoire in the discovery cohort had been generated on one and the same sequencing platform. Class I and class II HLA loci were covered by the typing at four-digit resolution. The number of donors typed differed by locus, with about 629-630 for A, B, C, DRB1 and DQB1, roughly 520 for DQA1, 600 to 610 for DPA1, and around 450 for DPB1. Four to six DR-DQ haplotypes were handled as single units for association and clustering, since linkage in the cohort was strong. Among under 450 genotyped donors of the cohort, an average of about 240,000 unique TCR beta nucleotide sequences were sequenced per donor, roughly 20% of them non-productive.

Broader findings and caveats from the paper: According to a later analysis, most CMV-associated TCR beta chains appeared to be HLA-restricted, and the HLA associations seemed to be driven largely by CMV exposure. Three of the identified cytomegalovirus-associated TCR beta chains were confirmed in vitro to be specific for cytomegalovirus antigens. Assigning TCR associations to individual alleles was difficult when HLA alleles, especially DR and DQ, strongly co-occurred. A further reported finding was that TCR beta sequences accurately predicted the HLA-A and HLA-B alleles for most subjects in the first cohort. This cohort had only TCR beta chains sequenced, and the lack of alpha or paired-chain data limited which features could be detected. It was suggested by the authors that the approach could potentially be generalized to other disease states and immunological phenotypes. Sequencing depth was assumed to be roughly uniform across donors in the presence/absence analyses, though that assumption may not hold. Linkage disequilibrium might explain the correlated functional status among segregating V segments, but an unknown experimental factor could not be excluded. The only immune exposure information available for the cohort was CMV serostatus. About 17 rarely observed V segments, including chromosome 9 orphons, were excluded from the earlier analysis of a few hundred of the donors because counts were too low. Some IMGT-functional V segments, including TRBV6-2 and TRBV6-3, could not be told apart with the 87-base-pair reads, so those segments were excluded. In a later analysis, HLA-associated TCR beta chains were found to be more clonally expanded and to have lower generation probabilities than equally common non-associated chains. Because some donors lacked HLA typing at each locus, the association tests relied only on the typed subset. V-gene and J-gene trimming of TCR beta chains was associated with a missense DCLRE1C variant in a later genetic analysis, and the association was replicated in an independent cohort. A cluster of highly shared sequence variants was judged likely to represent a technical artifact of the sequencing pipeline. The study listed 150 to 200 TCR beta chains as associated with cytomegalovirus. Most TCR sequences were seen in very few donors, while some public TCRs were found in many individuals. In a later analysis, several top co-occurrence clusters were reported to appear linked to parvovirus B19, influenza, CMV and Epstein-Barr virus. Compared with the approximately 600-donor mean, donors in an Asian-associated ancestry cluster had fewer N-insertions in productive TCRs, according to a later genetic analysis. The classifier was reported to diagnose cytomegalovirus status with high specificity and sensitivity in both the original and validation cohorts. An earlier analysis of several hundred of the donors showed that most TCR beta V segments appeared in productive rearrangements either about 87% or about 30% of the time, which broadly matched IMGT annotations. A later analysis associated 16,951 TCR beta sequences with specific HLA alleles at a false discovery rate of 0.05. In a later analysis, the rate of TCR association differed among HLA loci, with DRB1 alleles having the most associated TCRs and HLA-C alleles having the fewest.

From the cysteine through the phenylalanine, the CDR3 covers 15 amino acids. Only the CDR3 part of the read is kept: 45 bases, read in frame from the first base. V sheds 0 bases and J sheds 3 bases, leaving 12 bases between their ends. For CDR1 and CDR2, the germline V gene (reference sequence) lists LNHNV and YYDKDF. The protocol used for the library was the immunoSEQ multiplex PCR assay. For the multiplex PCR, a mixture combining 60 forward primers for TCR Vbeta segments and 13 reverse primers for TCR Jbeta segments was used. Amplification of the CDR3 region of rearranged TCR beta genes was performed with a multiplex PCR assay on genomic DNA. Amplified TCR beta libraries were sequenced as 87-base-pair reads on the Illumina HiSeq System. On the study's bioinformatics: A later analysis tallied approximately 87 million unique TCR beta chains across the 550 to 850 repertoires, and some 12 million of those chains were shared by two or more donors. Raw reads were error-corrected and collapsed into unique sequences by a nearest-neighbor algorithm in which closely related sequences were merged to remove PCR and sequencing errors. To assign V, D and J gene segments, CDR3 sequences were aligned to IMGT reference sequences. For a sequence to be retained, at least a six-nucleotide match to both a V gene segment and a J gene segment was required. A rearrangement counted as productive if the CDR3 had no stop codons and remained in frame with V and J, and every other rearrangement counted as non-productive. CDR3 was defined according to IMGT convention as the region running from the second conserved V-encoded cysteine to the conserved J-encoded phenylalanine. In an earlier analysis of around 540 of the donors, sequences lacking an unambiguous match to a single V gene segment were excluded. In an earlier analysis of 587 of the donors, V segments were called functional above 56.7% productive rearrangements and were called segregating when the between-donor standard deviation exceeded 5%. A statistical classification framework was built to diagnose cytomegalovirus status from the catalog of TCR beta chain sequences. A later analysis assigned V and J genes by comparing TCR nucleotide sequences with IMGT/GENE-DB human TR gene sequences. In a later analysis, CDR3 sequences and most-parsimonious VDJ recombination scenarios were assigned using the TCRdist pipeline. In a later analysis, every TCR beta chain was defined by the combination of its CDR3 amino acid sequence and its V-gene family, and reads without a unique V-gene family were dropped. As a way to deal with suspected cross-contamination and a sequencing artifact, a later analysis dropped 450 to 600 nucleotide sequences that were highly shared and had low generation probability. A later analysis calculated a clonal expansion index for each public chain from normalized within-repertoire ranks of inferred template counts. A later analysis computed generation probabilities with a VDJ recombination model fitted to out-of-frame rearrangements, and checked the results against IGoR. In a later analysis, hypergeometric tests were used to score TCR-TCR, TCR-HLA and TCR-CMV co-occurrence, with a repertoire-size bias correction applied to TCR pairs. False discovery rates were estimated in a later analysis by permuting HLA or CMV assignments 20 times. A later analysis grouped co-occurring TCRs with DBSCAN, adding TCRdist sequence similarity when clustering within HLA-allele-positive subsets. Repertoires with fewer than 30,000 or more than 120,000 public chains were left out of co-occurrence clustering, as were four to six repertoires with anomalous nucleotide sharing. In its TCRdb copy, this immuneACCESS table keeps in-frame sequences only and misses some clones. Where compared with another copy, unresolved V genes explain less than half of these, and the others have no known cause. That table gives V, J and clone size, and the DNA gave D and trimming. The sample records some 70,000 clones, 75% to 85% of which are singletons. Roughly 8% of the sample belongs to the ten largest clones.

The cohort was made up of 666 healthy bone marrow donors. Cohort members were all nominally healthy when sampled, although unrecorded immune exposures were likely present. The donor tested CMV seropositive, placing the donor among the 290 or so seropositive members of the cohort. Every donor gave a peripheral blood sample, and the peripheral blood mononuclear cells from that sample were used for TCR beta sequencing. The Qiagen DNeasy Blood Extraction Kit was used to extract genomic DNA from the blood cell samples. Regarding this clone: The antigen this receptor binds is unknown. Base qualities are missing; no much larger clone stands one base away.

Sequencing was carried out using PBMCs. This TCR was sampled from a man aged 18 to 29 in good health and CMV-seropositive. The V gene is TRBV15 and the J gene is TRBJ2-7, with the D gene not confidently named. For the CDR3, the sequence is CATSRDFVGVYEQYF. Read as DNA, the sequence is TGTGCCACCAGCAGAGATTTCGTCGGTGTCTACGAGCAGTACTTC.